The TCR beta chain described here comes from a study of shared clonotypes between healthy human individuals. About the research overall: The people who gave samples were two women and a few men aged 18 to 49. Three plates each covered CD4 naive and memory; CD8 naive two, CD8 memory one.

The repertoire was sequenced with immunoSEQ multiplex PCR; TCRdb's copy has only in-frame clones and lacks some. The repertoire holds around 990,000 clones, with around 77% as singletons. Study outcomes and limitations: Generation probability values for non-shared clonotypes were lower than those for clonotypes shared by all four donors.

This CDR3 has 16 residues. Germline V gives CDR1 SGHAT, CDR2 FQNNGV. For this clone: Antigen: not known. The junction departs from germline at one end; a sequencing error may be responsible.

Specimen: memory CD4+ T cells from PBMCs. Subset reported: CD45RA-negative fraction. The TCR sequence derives from a man in his late teens or twenties in good health. Some clones in this sample may be carry-over from other donors' samples. The chain recombines TRBV11-2 with TRBJ2-1; 8 nucleotides match TRBD2. The CDR3 bases are TGTGCCAGCACCTTAGATCTAGCGGGCCCGCATACTAAGCAGTTCTTC. Its translation: CASTLDLAGPHTKQFF.